Included here is one T cell receptor beta chain sequence, with context. Some clones are missing from TCRdb's copy, which holds only in-frame ones; the method was immunoSEQ multiplex PCR. Here the sample spans about 610,000 clones, 88% being singletons. Germline loops: CDR1 MNHEY, CDR2 SVGAGI. V shed 6 bases and J 7 bases; nucleotides not matched to a gene: 7. The CDR3 contains 14 residues. The data stem from a study of shared T cell receptors in the human thymus. The sample was also linked to a second study, of human thymus T cells. This second study notes: Having corrective surgery for congenital heart defects, healthy Finnish infants were the ones who donated. Thymus pieces cut out during corrective heart surgery were the tissue that was used. There appeared to be biased usage of V and J genes in thymic and blood repertoires. Related research has reported that thymic repertoires overlap highly among unrelated individuals.

The V call is TRBV6-5, the J call TRBJ1-4, with 8 nucleotides matching TRBD1. Specimen: thymocytes. The source is a boy in the first two years of life with a congenital heart defect. The CDR3 here is CASSLQGEGEKLFF. In DNA, the CDR3 is TGTGCCAGCAGCCTACAGGGGGAGGGTGAAAAACTGTTTTTT.